The 19 T cell receptor beta chains below all came from one sample that was sequenced in a study of shared clonotypes between healthy human individuals. CD45RO-negative CD8 cells positively selected for CCR7 made up the naive population, which excluded terminally differentiated effector memory CD45RA+ cells. Sequenced by immunoSEQ multiplex PCR; TCRdb stores in-frame clones only, minus some. The sample has around 2.1 million clones, 93% seen once; the top ten hold approximately 1.7%. The sample was naive CD8+ T cells from PBMCs. The receptors originated from a man between 18 and 35 years old in good health. Some clones in this sample may be carry-over from other donors' samples.

CDR3 DNA sequence: TGCGCCAGCAGCCAAGGAGTCAGAATTTACGAGCAGTACTTC. The encoded protein is CASSQGVRIYEQYF. J is TRBJ2-7 and V is TRBV4-1; D gene unclear. The germline CDR1 and CDR2 sequences are MGHRA and YSYEKL. V was trimmed by 1 base and J by 4 bases, leaving 11 bases between them. The CDR3 totals 14 residues.

The chain recombines TRBV7-8 with TRBJ2-1; 9 bases are a match to TRBD2. Germline CDR1 SGHVS, CDR2 FQNEAQ. The J segment lost 1 base and the V segment lost 5 bases, leaving 6 bases of the junction unmatched. This CDR3 contains 16 residues. This CDR3 reads CASSPIAGESYNEQFF. The CDR3 nucleotides are TGTGCCAGCAGCCCGATAGCGGGAGAATCCTACAATGAGCAGTTCTTC.

This chain connects TRBV5-6 to TRBJ2-7, with no clear D. The CDR3 has 13 amino acids. V lost 2 bases and J 0 bases, leaving 6 bases between the germline ends. Per the germline V gene, CDR1 is SGHDT and CDR2 is YYEEEE. The CDR3 DNA sequence: TGTGCCAGCAGCTTACCAGTCTCCTACGAGCAGTACTTC. This encodes CASSLPVSYEQYF. The whole variable domain, remainder taken from reference TRBV5-6 and TRBJ2-7, is DAGVTQSPTHLIKTRGQQVTLRCSPKSGHDTVSWYQQALGQGPQFIFQYYEEEERQRGNFPDRFSGHQFPNYSSELNVNALLLGDSALYLCASSLPVSYEQYFGPGTRLTVT.

This sequence joins TRBV19 and TRBJ1-4, with TRBD1 as a possible D gene (6 bases). The ends were cut back, 4 bases at V and 3 bases at J, with 9 bases in the middle. Looked up from germline, CDR1 is LNHDA and CDR2 is SQIVND (reference sequence). The CDR3 consists of 14 residues. The CDR3 region has the DNA TGTGCCAGTAGTAAGGACAGCTCTAATGAAAAACTGTTTTTT. It specifies CASSKDSSNEKLFF.

Note on this clone: Other DNA variants within this sample encode the same CDR3. The chain carries TRBV11-2 and TRBJ2-7, with D perhaps matching TRBD1 (5 bases). V shed 4 bases and J shed 7 bases, with 8 bases lying between them. This CDR3 has 11 residues. Germline-derived CDR1 and CDR2 are SGHAT and FQNNGV. The CDR3 loop reads CASSWGLEQYF. The CDR3 DNA reads as TGTGCCAGCAGCTGGGGCCTTGAGCAGTACTTC.

The chain couples TRBV1 to TRBJ2-7; the table's TRBD1 call for D was not verified on the DNA. TRBV1 is a pseudogene. This CDR3 region has 14 residues. This chain's CDR3 is CTSSLDRRTYEQYF. The CDR3 DNA reads as TGCACCAGCAGCCTCGACAGGAGGACCTACGAGCAGTACTTC.

As for this clone: The germline gene is not matched at one end of the junction; a read error may be the cause. The same CDR3 arises from other DNA sequences in this sample as well. V and J are TRBV7-9 and TRBJ2-1, with TRBD2 as a possible D gene (5 bases). CDR1 SEHNR and CDR2 FQNEAQ come from the germline V gene (reference sequence). CDR3 size: 15 residues. CDR3 loop: CASSLGLAGNNEQFF. The DNA for the CDR3 is TGTGCCAGCAGTTTAGGGCTTGCGGGCAACAATGAGCAGTTCTTC.

The chain links TRBV9 to TRBJ1-1; 7 nucleotides line up with TRBD1. From germline, CDR1 is SGDLS and CDR2 YYNGEE. V lost 3 bases to trimming and J lost 2 bases; unmatched junction nucleotides: 10. This CDR3 has 16 residues. CDR3 sequence (DNA): TGTGCCAGCAGCGACCCCCGGGACAGCCTCAACACTGAAGCTTTCTTT. It specifies CASSDPRDSLNTEAFF.

This clone was picked up one time. The V and J genes are TRBV10-3 and TRBJ2-1; tentatively, D is TRBD2 (6 bases). The V and J ends lost 4 bases and 3 bases respectively, with 13 bases between them. Germline V CDR1 and CDR2: ENHRY, SYGVKD. This CDR3 is 15 amino acids long. The CDR3 coding sequence is TGTGCCATCAGTGCAACGGGGGTGGGCTACAATGAGCAGTTCTTC. Protein: CAISATGVGYNEQFF.

This sequence joins TRBV28 and TRBJ2-7; D unclear. Germline CDR1 is MDHEN and CDR2 is SYDVKM. There are 14 residues in the CDR3. Trimming removed 7 bases at V and 3 bases at J, with 16 bases between. DNA of the CDR3: TGTGCCAGCATGGGCCTGGGCAGCATCTACGAGCAGTACTTC. Translation gives CASMGLGSIYEQYF.

The rearrangement links TRBV7-2 to TRBJ2-7, with 7 bases that match TRBD2. CDR3 length: 14 residues. Per the germline V gene, CDR1 is SGHTA and CDR2 is FQGNSA. V shed 5 bases, J shed 5 bases, and the junction held 9 bases outside the gene matches. The CDR3 sequence: CASSPGLGPHEQYF. The CDR3 nucleotides are TGTGCCAGCAGCCCCGGACTAGGGCCCCACGAGCAGTACTTC.

The chain links TRBV11-2 to TRBJ2-7; 11 nucleotides align to TRBD2. V lost 5 bases and J lost 7; bases outside the gene matches: 13. From germline, CDR1 is SGHAT and CDR2 FQNNGV. The CDR3 has 16 residues. DNA of the CDR3: TGTGCCAGCAGCATGGGACTAGCGGCTTTCTTGGGAGAGCAGTACTTC. The encoded protein is CASSMGLAAFLGEQYF.

The chain recombines TRBV7-2 with TRBJ2-7; TRBD1 or TRBD2 may be the D gene (5 bases each). This CDR3 spans 14 amino acids. From germline, CDR1 is SGHTA and CDR2 FQGNSA. V gave up 5 bases and J gave up 7 bases, with 18 bases separating them. CDR3 region: CASSGDAATWEQYF. CDR3 coding DNA: TGTGCCAGCAGCGGGGACGCCGCTACGTGGGAGCAGTACTTC.

The rearrangement joins TRBV4-1 to TRBJ1-2; D is unresolved. Trimming stripped 1 base from V and 4 bases from J, with 13 bases between. This CDR3 has 15 residues. Germline assignment: CDR1 MGHRA and CDR2 YSYEKL. CDR3 amino acids: CASSQAVGDRYGYTF. DNA for the CDR3: TGCGCCAGCAGCCAAGCTGTCGGGGATCGCTATGGCTACACCTTC.

J is TRBJ1-2 and V is TRBV10-2, with 7 positions matching TRBD1. Trimming took 6 bases from V and 2 from J; bases not matched to a gene: 3. Germline V gene lookup returns CDR1 WSHSY and CDR2 SAAADI. The CDR3 runs to 13 residues. The CDR3 sequence is CASRGDRNYGYTF. CDR3 nucleotides: TGCGCCAGCAGAGGGGACAGAAACTATGGCTACACCTTC.

A word on this clone: An end of the junction differs from the germline gene, which may be a read error. The chain joins TRBV7-3 to TRBJ2-2; D is unresolved. Germline CDR1 and CDR2: SGHTA and FQGTGA. The CDR3 loop spans 16 amino acids. CDR3 region: CASSLSFRLNTEELFF. The CDR3 DNA follows: TGTGCCAGCAGCTTAAGTTTCCGACTCAACACCGAGGAGCTGTTTTTT.

The rearrangement links TRBV13 to TRBJ2-1; D possibly corresponds to TRBD1 (5 bases). Germline V CDR1 and CDR2: PRHDT, FYEKMQ (reference sequence). V lost 7 bases to trimming and J lost 8 bases, with 12 bases between them. The CDR3 consists of 12 residues. In nucleotides, the CDR3 is TGTGCCAGCAACCTAGGGGTAGATGAGCAGTTCTTC. This translates into CASNLGVDEQFF.

This clone has more than one count but fewer than ten. The CDR3 reads CASSWGRTEAFF. CDR3 coding DNA: TGCGCCAGCAGTTGGGGGCGGACTGAAGCTTTCTTT. The chain carries TRBV10-2 and TRBJ1-1; a weak D match, TRBD1 (6 bases). V was trimmed by 5 bases and J by 5 bases, leaving 9 bases between them. CDR3 size: 12 residues. CDR1 and CDR2 from the germline V gene are WSHSY and SAAADI.

V is TRBV7-8 and J is TRBJ2-5, with 9 bases aligning to TRBD2. The CDR3 consists of 14 residues. Germline loops: CDR1 SGHVS, CDR2 FQNEAQ. The V gene end was trimmed by 8 bases and the J gene end by 4 bases; junction bases not matched to a gene: 8. The CDR3 sequence: CASGPLAGRETQYF. As DNA, the CDR3 is TGTGCCAGCGGCCCCCTAGCGGGACGAGAGACCCAGTACTTC.